The rows below give T cell receptor beta chains drawn from one sample of a study of human T cells and chemical hapten exposure. Each CDR3 protein gets one entry after TCRdb re-called the RACE reads with MiXCR. The sample includes over 150,000 distinct CDR3 sequences, about 27% of them seen just once. Here the sequenced sample was whole blood, taken in connection with sensitization to the hapten diphenylcyclopropenone (DPC). The receptors were gathered from a woman under 30 with alopecia areata. Some clones in this sample may be carry-over from other donors' samples. Both conserved end residues are part of each CDR3. Fields, in order: V gene, CDR3 protein.

V gene: TRBV7-9
CDR3 protein: CASSLGHRNYGYTF

V gene: TRBV29-1
CDR3 protein: CSVEGQGATEAFF

V gene: TRBV7-8
CDR3 protein: CASSLYGDRSNYGYTF

V gene: TRBV29-1
CDR3 protein: CSVDRPTGWGYTF

V gene: TRBV7-9
CDR3 protein: CASSQVRALAGGLQETQYF

V gene: TRBV3-1
CDR3 protein: CASRGGNTEAFF

V gene: TRBV21-1
CDR3 protein: CANTEAFF

V gene: TRBV5-1
CDR3 protein: CASSPRVEYNEQFF

V gene: TRBV5-1
CDR3 protein: CASSLAWFTDTQYF

V gene: TRBV6-1
CDR3 protein: CASTDSGTNYGYTF

V gene: TRBV29-1
CDR3 protein: CSVRLAGGKDTQYF

V gene: TRBV7-9
CDR3 protein: CATTGQENEQFF